Described below is a single T cell receptor beta chain sequence and its context. The CDR3 consists of 15 residues. The germline gives CDR1 MNHEY, CDR2 SVGAGI. The V end lost 0 bases, the J end lost 2 bases, and 10 bases lay between the germline ends. The entry originates in a study of blood T cell repertoires in COVID-19. The overall study: T cells, B-cell-depleted T cells, or PBMCs supplied cDNA or gDNA.

In the source study's methods: Estimates of nucleated cell counts were drawn from the amplification of reference gene primers. TCRdb's copy holds only in-frame clones and misses some; the assay was immunoSEQ multiplex PCR. From that table come the V and J calls and clone size; the DNA was used to work out D and trimming. The sample holds some 55,000 clones, approximately 90% seen once. The sequence came from a middle-aged woman with active COVID-19. V usage is TRBV6-5 and J usage is TRBJ2-5, with D possibly matching TRBD1 (6 bases). Sequenced input: peripheral blood. The CDR3 nucleotides read TGTGCCAGCAGTTACTCGATCGGACAGCAAGAGACCCAGTACTTC. Its protein product is CASSYSIGQQETQYF.